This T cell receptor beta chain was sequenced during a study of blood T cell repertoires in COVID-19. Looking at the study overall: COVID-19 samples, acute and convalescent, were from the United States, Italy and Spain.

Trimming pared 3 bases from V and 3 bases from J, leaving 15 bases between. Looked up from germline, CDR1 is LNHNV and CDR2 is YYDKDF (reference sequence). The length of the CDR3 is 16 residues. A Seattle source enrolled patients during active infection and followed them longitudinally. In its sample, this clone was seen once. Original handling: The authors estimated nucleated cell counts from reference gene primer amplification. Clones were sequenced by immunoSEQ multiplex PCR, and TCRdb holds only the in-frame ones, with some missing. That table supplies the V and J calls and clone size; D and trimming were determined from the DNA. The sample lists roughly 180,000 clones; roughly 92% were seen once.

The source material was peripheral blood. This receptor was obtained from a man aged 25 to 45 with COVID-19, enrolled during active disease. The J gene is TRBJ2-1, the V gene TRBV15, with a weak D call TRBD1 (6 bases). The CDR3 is CATSRDQSGVYNEQFF. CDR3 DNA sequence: TGTGCCACCAGCAGGGATCAGTCAGGGGTCTACAATGAGCAGTTCTTC. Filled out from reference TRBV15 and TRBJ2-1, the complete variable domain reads DAMVIQNPRYQVTQFGKPVTLSCSQTLNHNVMYWYQQKSSQAPKLLFHYYDKDFNNEADTPDNFQSRRPNTSFCFLDIRSPGLGDTAMYLCATSRDQSGVYNEQFFGPGTRLTVL.